The rows below give T cell receptor beta chains drawn from one sample of a study of glioma-infiltrating T cells. One entry per CDR3 protein, called by TCRdb with MiXCR from the multiplex PCR reads. This sample carries over 100,000 distinct CDR3 sequences, about 25% of them seen once, and the ten largest clones take around 30%. Sequencing was done on a sample of glioma tissue, nonneoplastic brain tissue, or PBMCs (not recorded which). These TCRs come from a human donor with low-grade glioma or glioblastoma, undergoing nonglioma brain surgery, or in good health (not recorded which). CDR3s include the opening cysteine and the closing phenylalanine or tryptophan. D genes are given only for firm matches. The listing skips clone size in some rows; elsewhere it reads once, few, many or a size class.

clone_size	v_call	j_call	d_call	cdr3_nt	cdr3_aa
NA	TRBV7-8	TRBJ2-7	NA	TGTGCCAGCAGCGATAATTACGGGCAGTACTTC	CASSDNYGQYF
NA	TRBV4-2	TRBJ2-3	NA	TGTGCCAGCAGCCTCCTCGACGCAGATACGCAGTATTTT	CASSLLDADTQYF
few	TRBV9	TRBJ1-5	NA	TGTGCCAGCAGCGTAGCGGGAAGCAATCAGCCCCAGCATTTT	CASSVAGSNQPQHF
many	TRBV19	TRBJ2-3	NA	TGTGCCAGTAGTCCGCCCTCCGGGACCAGAGGAGATACGCAGTATTTT	CASSPPSGTRGDTQYF
many	TRBV6-5	TRBJ1-1	NA	TGTGCCAGCAGTTACAGCAGGGGGAACACTGAAGCTTTCTTT	CASSYSRGNTEAFF
many	TRBV4-3	TRBJ1-2	TRBD1	TGCGCCAGCAGTAGGACAGGGAATAACTATGGCTACACCTTC	CASSRTGNNYGYTF
many	TRBV6-1	TRBJ1-3	NA	TGTGCCACTTACCCCGGAAACACCATATATTTT	CATYPGNTIYF
NA	TRBV5-1	TRBJ2-7	NA	TGCGCCAGCAACGCAGCCCAGGGGGGTTACGAGCAGTACTTC	CASNAAQGGYEQYF
many	TRBV6-2/TRBV6-3	TRBJ1-1	NA	TGTGCCAGCAGTTACGGGCAGGCGAACACTGAAGCTTTCTTT	CASSYGQANTEAFF
few	TRBV12-3/TRBV12-4	TRBJ2-6	NA	TGTGCCAGCGGCCTGACTGGGGCCAACGTCCTGACTTTC	CASGLTGANVLTF